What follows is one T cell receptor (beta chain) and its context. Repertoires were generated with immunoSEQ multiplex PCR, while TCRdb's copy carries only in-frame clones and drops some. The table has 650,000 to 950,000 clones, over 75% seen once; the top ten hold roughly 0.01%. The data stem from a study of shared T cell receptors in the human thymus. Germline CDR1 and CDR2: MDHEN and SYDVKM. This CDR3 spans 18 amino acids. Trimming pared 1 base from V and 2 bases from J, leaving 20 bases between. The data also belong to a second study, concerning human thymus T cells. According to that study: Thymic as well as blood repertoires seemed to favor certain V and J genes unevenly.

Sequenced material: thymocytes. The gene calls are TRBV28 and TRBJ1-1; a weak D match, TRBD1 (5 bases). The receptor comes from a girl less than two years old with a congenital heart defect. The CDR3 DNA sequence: TGTGCCAGCAGTTTATTACGGACATTCCTCCCCCTCAACACTGAAGCTTTCTTT. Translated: CASSLLRTFLPLNTEAFF.